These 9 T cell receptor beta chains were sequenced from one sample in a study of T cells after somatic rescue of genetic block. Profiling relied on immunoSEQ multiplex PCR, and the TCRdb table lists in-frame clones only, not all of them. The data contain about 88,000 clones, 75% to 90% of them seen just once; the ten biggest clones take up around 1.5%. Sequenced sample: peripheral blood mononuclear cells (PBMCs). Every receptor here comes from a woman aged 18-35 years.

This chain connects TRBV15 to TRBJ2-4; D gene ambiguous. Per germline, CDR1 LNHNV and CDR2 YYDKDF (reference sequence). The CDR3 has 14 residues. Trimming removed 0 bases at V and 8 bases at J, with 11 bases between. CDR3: CATSRDPSWDIQYF. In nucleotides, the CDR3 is TGTGCCACCAGCAGAGATCCGAGTTGGGACATTCAGTACTTC.

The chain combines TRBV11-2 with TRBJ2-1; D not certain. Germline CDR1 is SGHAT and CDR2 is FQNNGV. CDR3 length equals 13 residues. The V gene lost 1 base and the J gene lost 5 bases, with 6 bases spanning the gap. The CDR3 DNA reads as TGTGCCAGCAGCTTAGTAGATAACAATGAGCAGTTCTTC. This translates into CASSLVDNNEQFF.

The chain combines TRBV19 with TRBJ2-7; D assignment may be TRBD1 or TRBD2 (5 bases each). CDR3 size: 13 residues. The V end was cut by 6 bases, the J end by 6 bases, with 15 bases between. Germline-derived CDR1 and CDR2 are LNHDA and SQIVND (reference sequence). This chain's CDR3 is CASSYQGGGEQYF. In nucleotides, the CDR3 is TGTGCCAGTAGCTACCAGGGTGGGGGCGAGCAGTACTTC.

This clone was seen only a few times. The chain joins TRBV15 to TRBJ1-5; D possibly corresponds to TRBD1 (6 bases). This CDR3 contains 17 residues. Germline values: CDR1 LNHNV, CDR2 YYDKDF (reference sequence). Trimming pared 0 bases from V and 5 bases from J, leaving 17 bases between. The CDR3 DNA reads TGTGCCACCAGCAGAGATGGGCCGGGACATTGGGATCAGCCCCAGCATTTT. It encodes CATSRDGPGHWDQPQHF.

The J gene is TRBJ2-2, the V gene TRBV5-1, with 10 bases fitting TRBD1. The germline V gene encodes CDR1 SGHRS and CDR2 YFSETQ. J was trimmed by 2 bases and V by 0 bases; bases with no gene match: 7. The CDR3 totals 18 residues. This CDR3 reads CASSLAFGTGVNTGELFF. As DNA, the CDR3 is TGCGCCAGCAGCTTGGCCTTCGGGACAGGGGTTAACACCGGGGAGCTGTTTTTT.

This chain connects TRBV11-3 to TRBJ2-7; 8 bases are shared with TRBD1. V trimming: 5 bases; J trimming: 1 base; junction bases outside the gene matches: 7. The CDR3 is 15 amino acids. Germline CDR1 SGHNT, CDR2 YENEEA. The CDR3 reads CASSLGQEFSYEQYF. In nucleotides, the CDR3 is TGTGCCAGCAGCCTGGGACAGGAATTTTCCTACGAGCAGTACTTC.

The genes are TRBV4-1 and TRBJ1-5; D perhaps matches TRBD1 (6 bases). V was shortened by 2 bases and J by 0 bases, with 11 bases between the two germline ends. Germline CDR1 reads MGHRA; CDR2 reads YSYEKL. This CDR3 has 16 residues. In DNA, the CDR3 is TGCGCCAGCAGCCAACCAGGACAGAATAGCAATCAGCCCCAGCATTTT. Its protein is CASSQPGQNSNQPQHF.

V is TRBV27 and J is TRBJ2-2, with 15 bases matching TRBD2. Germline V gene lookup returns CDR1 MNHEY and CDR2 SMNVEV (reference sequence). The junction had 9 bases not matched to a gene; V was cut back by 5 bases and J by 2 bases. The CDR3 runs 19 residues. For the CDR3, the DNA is TGTGCCAGCAGTCCTGGACTAGCGGGAGGGCTTAGTAACACCGGGGAGCTGTTTTTT. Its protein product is CASSPGLAGGLSNTGELFF.

CDR3 residues: CASSAQGDTQYF. The CDR3 DNA is TGTGCCAGCAGTGCACAGGGGGATACGCAGTATTTT. This chain links TRBV28 with TRBJ2-3; 7 bases map to TRBD1. The junction had 2 bases not matched to a gene; V was cut back by 5 bases and J by 6 bases. This CDR3 comprises 12 residues. Germline V lookup: CDR1 MDHEN, CDR2 SYDVKM.